These 14 T cell receptor beta chains were sequenced from one sample in a study of CD8 T cells in ankylosing spondylitis. From the 5' RACE reads, TCRdb called clonotypes with MiXCR, one entry per CDR3 protein. Of some 150,000 distinct CDR3 sequences in the sample, over 9.5% were seen once. What was sequenced was blood, either unsorted or a sorted T cell fraction (not recorded which). The source of these receptors is a female donor with ankylosing spondylitis or in good health (not recorded which).

The chain combines TRBV3-1 with TRBJ1-1; possible D gene TRBD1, 5 bases. Germline CDR1 reads LGHDT; CDR2 reads YNNKEL (reference sequence). The CDR3 totals 14 residues. V was shortened by 3 bases and J by 8 bases, with 16 bases between the two germline ends. As DNA, the CDR3 is TGTGCCAGCAGCCATCAGGGCGGGGCCACCGAAGCTTTCTTT. This sequence encodes CASSHQGGATEAFF.

This clonotype was seen at least ten times. The rearrangement links TRBV20-1 to TRBJ1-3, with D perhaps matching TRBD1 (6 bases). V was cut by 5 bases and J by 0 bases, with 11 bases left in between. The CDR3 loop spans 14 amino acids. The germline gives CDR1 DFQATT, CDR2 SNEGSKA (reference sequence). The CDR3 region has the DNA TGCAGTGCTCCTGACAGGAGCTCTGGAAACACCATATATTTT. Protein sequence: CSAPDRSSGNTIYF.

This clonotype has at least ten counts. The rearrangement links TRBV12-3 or TRBV12-4 to TRBJ2-2; 13 positions match TRBD2. The J segment lost 2 bases and the V segment lost 7 bases, leaving 7 bases of the junction unmatched. The CDR3 consists of 17 residues. CDR3 protein: CASTELGLAGNTGELFF. The CDR3 nucleotides are TGTGCCAGCACCGAACTGGGACTAGCGGGAAACACCGGGGAGCTGTTTTTT.

This clonotype was detected many times. This chain uses TRBV7-2 with TRBJ2-3; TRBD2 matches 10 bases. Looked up from germline, CDR1 is SGHTA and CDR2 is FQGNSA. The CDR3 extends over 16 amino acids. V trimming: 5 bases; J trimming: 0 bases; junction bases outside the gene matches: 5. The CDR3 loop is CASSVMGLASTDTQYF. CDR3 in DNA: TGTGCCAGCAGCGTCATGGGACTAGCGAGCACAGATACGCAGTATTTT.

This clonotype was recorded at least ten times. The CDR3 is CASNVGSLLAKNIQYF. The CDR3, as DNA: TGCGCCAGCAACGTCGGATCCTTACTAGCCAAAAACATTCAGTACTTC. The V and J genes are TRBV5-1 and TRBJ2-4; D is ambiguous. Germline CDR1 and CDR2: SGHRS and YFSETQ. The CDR3 runs 16 residues. Trimming cost V 6 bases and J 0 bases, with 16 bases left between them. The full variable domain, completed using reference TRBV5-1 and TRBJ2-4, is KAGVTQTPRYLIKTRGQQVTLSCSPISGHRSVSWYQQTPGQGLQFLFEYFSETQRNKGNFPGRFSGRQFSNSRSEMNVSTLELGDSALYLCASNVGSLLAKNIQYFGAGTRLSVL.

Ten or more counts support this clonotype. This rearrangement joins TRBV7-9 to TRBJ2-7, with 11 bases matching TRBD2. Germline values: CDR1 SEHNR, CDR2 FQNEAQ (reference sequence). With V trimmed by 6 bases and J by 1 base, 5 bases remained unmatched. The CDR3 is 15 amino acids. For the CDR3, the DNA is TGTGCCAGCAGTTCTCTAGCGGGAGGTTCCTACGAGCAGTACTTC. Encoded protein: CASSSLAGGSYEQYF. The complete variable domain, with remaining parts taken from reference TRBV7-9 and TRBJ2-7, reads DTGVSQNPRHKITKRGQNVTFRCDPISEHNRLYWYRQTLGQGPEFLTYFQNEAQLEKSRLLSDRFSAERPKGSFSTLEIQRTEQGDSAMYLCASSSLAGGSYEQYFGPGTRLTVT.

This clonotype occurred many times. The CDR3 DNA sequence: TGTGCCAGCAGCGCTCCTCGATTGAACACTGAAGCTTTCTTT. Its translation is CASSAPRLNTEAFF. The rearrangement links TRBV27 to TRBJ1-1; no clear D gene. The CDR3 has 14 amino acids. CDR1 is MNHEY and CDR2 is SMNVEV in the germline V gene (reference sequence). Trimming took 6 bases from V and 0 from J, leaving 11 bases between them.

This clonotype has a count of ten or more. The CDR3 region is CASSQVGSEAFF. The CDR3 DNA reads TGTGCCAGCAGCCAAGTCGGGAGTGAAGCTTTCTTT. The V call is TRBV3-1, the J call TRBJ1-1; D is unresolved. Germline lookup yields CDR1 LGHDT and CDR2 YNNKEL (reference sequence). The V gene lost 1 base and the J gene lost 7 bases, with 7 bases spanning the gap. CDR3 length: 12 residues.

This clonotype was seen at least ten times. The chain uses TRBV30 and TRBJ2-2, with no clear D. Deletions cut 4 bases from V and 4 bases from J, with 10 bases between. From germline, CDR1 is GTSNPN and CDR2 SVGIG (reference sequence). CDR3 length: 13 amino acids. CDR3 amino acids: CAWNARSTGELFF. The CDR3 DNA is TGTGCCTGGAACGCCCGGAGCACCGGGGAGCTGTTTTTT.

This clonotype has a count of ten or more. The chain joins TRBV7-2 to TRBJ2-5; 7 nucleotides align to TRBD2. The CDR3 sequence is 15 residues long. The trim removed 1 base at V and 2 bases at J, leaving 4 bases unmatched. The germline V gene has CDR1 SGHTA and CDR2 FQGNSA. The CDR3 loop is CASSLVASGQETQYF. CDR3 DNA sequence: TGTGCCAGCAGCTTAGTGGCTAGCGGACAAGAGACCCAGTACTTC.

The rearrangement uses TRBV9 and TRBJ2-3, with D possibly being TRBD2 (5 bases). The germline V gene encodes CDR1 SGDLS and CDR2 YYNGEE. V was trimmed by 0 bases and J by 5 bases, leaving 10 bases between them. This CDR3 contains 14 residues. The CDR3 sequence: CASSVARGKDTQYF. The CDR3 nucleotides read TGTGCCAGCAGCGTAGCTAGAGGGAAAGATACGCAGTATTTT.

This clonotype was detected many times. J is TRBJ1-3 and V is TRBV5-1; D remains ambiguous. This CDR3 has 13 residues. The germline V and J ends were trimmed by 0 bases and 7 bases, with 8 bases remaining between them. Germline-derived CDR1 and CDR2 are SGHRS and YFSETQ. This CDR3 reads CASSLGAPNTIYF. CDR3 bases: TGCGCCAGCAGCTTGGGAGCACCCAACACCATATATTTT.

The table lists this clonotype with many counts. This rearrangement joins TRBV12-3 or TRBV12-4 to TRBJ2-7; 8 bases are a match to TRBD2. V shed 3 bases, J shed 6 bases, and the junction held 7 bases outside the gene matches. CDR3 length: 14 amino acids. CDR3 nucleotides: TGTGCCAGCAGTTTCCGGGGGGGGTTCAGCGAGCAGTACTTC. Amino acid sequence: CASSFRGGFSEQYF.

This clonotype has a count of ten or more. V is TRBV29-1 and J is TRBJ2-7; the match to TRBD1 covers 9 bases. Germline loops: CDR1 SQVTM, CDR2 ANQGSEA. Unmatched junction bases numbered 3, after V lost 4 bases and J lost 5 bases. The length of the CDR3 is 12 residues. CDR3 in amino acids: CSVGQGGDEQYF. The CDR3 bases are TGCAGCGTTGGACAGGGGGGCGACGAGCAGTACTTC.